This entry features one TCR beta chain sequence. Its antigen is currently unknown. Drawing of blood for sampling happened at baseline, at cycle 4 day 1, and at cycle 7 day 1. The sample is drawn from a study of OX40 agonist ivuxolimab in advanced cancers. Study summary: The patients got ivuxolimab, which is an agonistic anti-OX40 (CD134) antibody.

Produced via immunoSEQ multiplex PCR; TCRdb's table is partial and in-frame only. The table includes about 19,000 clones, approximately 77% detected once. The CDR3 extends over 16 amino acids. The V gene end was trimmed by 3 bases and the J gene end by 1 base; junction bases not matched to a gene: 5. CDR1 and CDR2 (germline): SGHVS, FNYEAQ. Study findings and constraints: At doses 0.1 to 3.0 mg/kg, CD4+ and CD8+ clones expanded.

This receptor was obtained from an adult with an advanced solid tumor such as melanoma, head and neck, liver or kidney cancer. The input for sequencing was CD4+ or CD8+ T cells sorted from blood, taken in a trial of the OX40 agonist ivuxolimab. This chain uses TRBV7-6 with TRBJ2-7; 11 nucleotides line up with TRBD1. CDR3 bases: TGTGCCAGCAGCTTTGGAGGGACAGGGGGTTCCTACGAGCAGTACTTC. Translating gives CASSFGGTGGSYEQYF. Filled out from reference TRBV7-6 and TRBJ2-7, the complete variable domain reads GAGVSQSPRYKVTKRGQDVALRCDPISGHVSLYWYRQALGQGPEFLTYFNYEAQQDKSGLPNDRFSAERPEGSISTLTIQRTEQRDSAMYRCASSFGGTGGSYEQYFGPGTRLTVT.